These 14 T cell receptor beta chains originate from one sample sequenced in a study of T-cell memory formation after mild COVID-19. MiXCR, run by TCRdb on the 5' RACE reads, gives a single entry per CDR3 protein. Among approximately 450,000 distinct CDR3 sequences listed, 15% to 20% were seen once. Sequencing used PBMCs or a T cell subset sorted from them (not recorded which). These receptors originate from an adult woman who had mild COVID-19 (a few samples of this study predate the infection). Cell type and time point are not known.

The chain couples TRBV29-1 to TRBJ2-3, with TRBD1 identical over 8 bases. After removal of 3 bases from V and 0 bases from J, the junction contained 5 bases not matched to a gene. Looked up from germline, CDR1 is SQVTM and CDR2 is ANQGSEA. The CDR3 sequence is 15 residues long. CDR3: CSVDQGAQSTDTQYF. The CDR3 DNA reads TGCAGCGTTGACCAGGGGGCGCAGAGCACAGATACGCAGTATTTT.

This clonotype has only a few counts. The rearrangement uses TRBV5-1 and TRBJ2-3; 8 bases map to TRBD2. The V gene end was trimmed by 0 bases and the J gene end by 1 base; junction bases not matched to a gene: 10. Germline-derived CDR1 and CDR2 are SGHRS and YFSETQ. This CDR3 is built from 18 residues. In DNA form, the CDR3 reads TGCGCCAGCAGCTTGGGACTAGCGCATCAATCGGGCACAGATACGCAGTATTTT. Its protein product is CASSLGLAHQSGTDTQYF. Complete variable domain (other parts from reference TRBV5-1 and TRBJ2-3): KAGVTQTPRYLIKTRGQQVTLSCSPISGHRSVSWYQQTPGQGLQFLFEYFSETQRNKGNFPGRFSGRQFSNSRSEMNVSTLELGDSALYLCASSLGLAHQSGTDTQYFGPGTRLTVL.

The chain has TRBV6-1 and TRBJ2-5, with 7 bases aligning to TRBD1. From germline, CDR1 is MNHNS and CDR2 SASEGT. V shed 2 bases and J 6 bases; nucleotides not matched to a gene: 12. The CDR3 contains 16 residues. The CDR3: CASSESMGQLRQTQYF. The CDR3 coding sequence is TGTGCCAGCAGTGAATCGATGGGACAGCTAAGACAGACCCAGTACTTC.

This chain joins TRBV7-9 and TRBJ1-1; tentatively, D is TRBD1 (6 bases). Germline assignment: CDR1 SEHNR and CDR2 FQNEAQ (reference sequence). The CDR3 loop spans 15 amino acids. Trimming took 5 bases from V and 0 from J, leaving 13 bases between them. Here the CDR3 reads CASSPRRTVNTEAFF. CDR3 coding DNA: TGTGCCAGCAGCCCCCGCCGGACAGTGAACACTGAAGCTTTCTTT.

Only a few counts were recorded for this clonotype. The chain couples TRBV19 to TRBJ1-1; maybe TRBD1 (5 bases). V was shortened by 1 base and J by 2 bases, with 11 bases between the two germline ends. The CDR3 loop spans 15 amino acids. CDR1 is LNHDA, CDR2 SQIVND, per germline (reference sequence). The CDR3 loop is CASSIGPGRNTEAFF. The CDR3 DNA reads TGTGCCAGTAGTATAGGCCCAGGGAGAAACACTGAAGCTTTCTTT.

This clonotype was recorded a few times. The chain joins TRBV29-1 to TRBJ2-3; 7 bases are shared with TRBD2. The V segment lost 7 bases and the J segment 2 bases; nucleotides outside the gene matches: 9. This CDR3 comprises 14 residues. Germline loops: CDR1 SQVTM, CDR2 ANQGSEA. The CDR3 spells CSARGAGNTDTQYF. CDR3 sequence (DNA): TGCAGCGCCAGAGGAGCGGGAAACACAGATACGCAGTATTTT.

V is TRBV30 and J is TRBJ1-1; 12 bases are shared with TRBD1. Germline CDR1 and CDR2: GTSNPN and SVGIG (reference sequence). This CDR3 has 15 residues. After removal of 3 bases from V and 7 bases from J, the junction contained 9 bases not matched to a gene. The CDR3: CAWSLWDRGHGEAFF. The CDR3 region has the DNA TGTGCCTGGAGCCTCTGGGACAGGGGGCATGGTGAAGCTTTCTTT.

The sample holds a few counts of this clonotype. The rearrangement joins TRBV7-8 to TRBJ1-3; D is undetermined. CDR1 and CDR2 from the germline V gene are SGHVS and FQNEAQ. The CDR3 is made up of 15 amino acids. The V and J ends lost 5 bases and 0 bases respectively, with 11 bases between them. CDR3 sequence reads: CASSPRRISGNTIYF. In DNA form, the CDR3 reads TGTGCCAGCAGCCCCCGACGGATCTCTGGAAACACCATATATTTT.

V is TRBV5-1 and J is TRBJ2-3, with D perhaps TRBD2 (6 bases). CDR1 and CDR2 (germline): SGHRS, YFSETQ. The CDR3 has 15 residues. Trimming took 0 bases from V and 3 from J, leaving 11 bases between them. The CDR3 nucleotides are TGCGCCAGCAGCTTGGCCGTAGCGGTGACAGATACGCAGTATTTT. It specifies CASSLAVAVTDTQYF.

CDR3 DNA sequence: TGTGCCAGCCCACGGGAAGTAATCCGAAATTCCCGCAATCAGCCCCAGCATTTT. Translated, it gives CASPREVIRNSRNQPQHF. The chain links TRBV6-5 to TRBJ1-5; D gene uncertain. CDR3 length: 18 amino acids. The V and J ends lost 8 bases and 2 bases respectively, with 25 bases between them. The germline CDR1 and CDR2 sequences are MNHEY and SVGAGI.

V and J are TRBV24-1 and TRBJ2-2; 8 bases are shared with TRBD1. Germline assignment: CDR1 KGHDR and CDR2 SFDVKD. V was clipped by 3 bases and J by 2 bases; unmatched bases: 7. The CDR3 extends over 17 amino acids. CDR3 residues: CATSDPSTGDNTGELFF. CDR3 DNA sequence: TGTGCCACCAGTGATCCATCGACAGGGGACAACACCGGGGAGCTGTTTTTT.

DNA of the CDR3: TGCAGTGCTAGGGACCCTAGCGGGAGAAAGTCCTACGAGCAGTACTTC. This codes for CSARDPSGRKSYEQYF. This chain joins TRBV20-1 and TRBJ2-7; TRBD2 matches 10 bases. The CDR3 sequence is 16 residues long. The trim removed 3 bases at V and 1 base at J, leaving 9 bases unmatched. From germline, CDR1 is DFQATT and CDR2 SNEGSKA (reference sequence).

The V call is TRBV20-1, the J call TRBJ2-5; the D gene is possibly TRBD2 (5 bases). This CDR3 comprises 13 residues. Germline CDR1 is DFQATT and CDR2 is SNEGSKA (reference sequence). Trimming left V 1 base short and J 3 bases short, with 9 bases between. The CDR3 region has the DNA TGCAGTGCTAGAGGCGACTATGAAGAGACCCAGTACTTC. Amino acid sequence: CSARGDYEETQYF.

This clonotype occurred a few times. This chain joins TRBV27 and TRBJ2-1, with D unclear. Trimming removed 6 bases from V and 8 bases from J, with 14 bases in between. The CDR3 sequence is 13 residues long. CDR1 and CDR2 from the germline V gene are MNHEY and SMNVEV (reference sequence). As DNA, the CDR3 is TGTGCCAGCAGCATCGGTCTGGTGGATGAGCAGTTCTTC. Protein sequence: CASSIGLVDEQFF.